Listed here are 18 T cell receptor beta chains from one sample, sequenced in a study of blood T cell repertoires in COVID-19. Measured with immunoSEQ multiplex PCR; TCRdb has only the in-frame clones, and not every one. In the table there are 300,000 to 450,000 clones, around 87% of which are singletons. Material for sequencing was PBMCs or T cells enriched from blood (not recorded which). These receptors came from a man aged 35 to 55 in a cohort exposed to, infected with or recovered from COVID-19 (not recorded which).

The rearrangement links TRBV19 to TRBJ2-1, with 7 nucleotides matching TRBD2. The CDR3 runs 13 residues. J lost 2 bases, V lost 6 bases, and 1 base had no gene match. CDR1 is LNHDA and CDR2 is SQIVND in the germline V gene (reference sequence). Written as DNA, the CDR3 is TGTGCCAGTAGAAGCGGGACCTACAATGAGCAGTTCTTC. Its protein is CASRSGTYNEQFF. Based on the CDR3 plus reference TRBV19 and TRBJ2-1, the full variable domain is DGGITQSPKYLFRKEGQNVTLSCEQNLNHDAMYWYRQDPGQGLRLIYYSQIVNDFQKGDIAEGYSVSREKKESFPLTVTSAQKNPTAFYLCASRSGTYNEQFFGPGTRLTVL.

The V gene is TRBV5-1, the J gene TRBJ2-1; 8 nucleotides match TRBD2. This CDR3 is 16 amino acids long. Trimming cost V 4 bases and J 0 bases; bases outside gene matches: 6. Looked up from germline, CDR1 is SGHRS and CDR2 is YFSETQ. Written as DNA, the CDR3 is TGCGCCAGCAGCGGAATAGCGGGGAGCTCCTACAATGAGCAGTTCTTC. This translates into CASSGIAGSSYNEQFF.

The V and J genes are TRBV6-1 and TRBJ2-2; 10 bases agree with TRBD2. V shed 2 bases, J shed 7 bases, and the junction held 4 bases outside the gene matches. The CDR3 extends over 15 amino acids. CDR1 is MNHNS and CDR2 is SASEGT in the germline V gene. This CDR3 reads CASSEQREGIGELFF. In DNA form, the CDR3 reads TGTGCCAGCAGTGAACAGCGGGAGGGCATCGGGGAGCTGTTTTTT.

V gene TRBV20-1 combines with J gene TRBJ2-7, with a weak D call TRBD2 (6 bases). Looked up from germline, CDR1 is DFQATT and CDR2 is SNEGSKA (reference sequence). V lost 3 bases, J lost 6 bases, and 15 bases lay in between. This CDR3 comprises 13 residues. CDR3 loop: CSASIGSAGEQYF. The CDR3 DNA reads TGCAGTGCTAGTATCGGGAGTGCCGGCGAGCAGTACTTC.

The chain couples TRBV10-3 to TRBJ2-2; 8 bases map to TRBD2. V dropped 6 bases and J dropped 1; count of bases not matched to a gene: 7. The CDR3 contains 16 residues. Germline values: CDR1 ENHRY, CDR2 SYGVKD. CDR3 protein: CAIRKGTSGNTGELFF. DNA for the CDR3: TGTGCCATCAGGAAGGGAACTAGCGGGAACACCGGGGAGCTGTTTTTT.

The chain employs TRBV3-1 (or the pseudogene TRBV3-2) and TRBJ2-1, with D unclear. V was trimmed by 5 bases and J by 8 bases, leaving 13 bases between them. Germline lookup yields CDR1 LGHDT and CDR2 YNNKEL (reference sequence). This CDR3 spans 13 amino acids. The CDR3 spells CASSSRGVDEQFF. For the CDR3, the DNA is TGTGCCAGCAGCTCAAGAGGTGTGGATGAGCAGTTCTTC.

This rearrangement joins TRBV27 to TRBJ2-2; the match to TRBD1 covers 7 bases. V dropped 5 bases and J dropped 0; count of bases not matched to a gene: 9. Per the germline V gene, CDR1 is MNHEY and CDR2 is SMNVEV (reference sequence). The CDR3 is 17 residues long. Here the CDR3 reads CASSAYRGPPNTGELFF. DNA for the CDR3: TGTGCCAGCAGTGCCTACAGGGGACCCCCGAACACCGGGGAGCTGTTTTTT.

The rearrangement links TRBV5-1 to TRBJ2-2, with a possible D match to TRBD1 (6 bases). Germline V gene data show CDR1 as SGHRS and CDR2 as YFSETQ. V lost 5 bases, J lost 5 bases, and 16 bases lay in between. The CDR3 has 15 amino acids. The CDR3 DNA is TGCGCCAGCAGTCCAGGGGTTTTGAATACCGGGGAGCTGTTTTTT. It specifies CASSPGVLNTGELFF.

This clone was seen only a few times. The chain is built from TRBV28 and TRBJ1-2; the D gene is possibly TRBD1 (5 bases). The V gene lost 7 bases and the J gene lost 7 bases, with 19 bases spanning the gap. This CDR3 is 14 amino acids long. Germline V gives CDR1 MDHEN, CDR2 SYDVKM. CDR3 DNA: TGTGCCAGCATCCCCTCAGGGAGGCTTTCTGGCTACACCTTC. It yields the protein CASIPSGRLSGYTF.

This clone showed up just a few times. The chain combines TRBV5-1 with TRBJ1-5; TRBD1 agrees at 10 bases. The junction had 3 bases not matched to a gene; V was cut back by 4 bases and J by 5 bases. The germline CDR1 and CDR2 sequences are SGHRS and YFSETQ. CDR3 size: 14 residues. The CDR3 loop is CASSTGTGDQPQHF. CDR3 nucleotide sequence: TGCGCCAGCAGCACTGGGACAGGGGATCAGCCCCAGCATTTT. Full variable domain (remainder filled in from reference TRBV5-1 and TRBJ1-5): KAGVTQTPRYLIKTRGQQVTLSCSPISGHRSVSWYQQTPGQGLQFLFEYFSETQRNKGNFPGRFSGRQFSNSRSEMNVSTLELGDSALYLCASSTGTGDQPQHFGDGTRLSIL.

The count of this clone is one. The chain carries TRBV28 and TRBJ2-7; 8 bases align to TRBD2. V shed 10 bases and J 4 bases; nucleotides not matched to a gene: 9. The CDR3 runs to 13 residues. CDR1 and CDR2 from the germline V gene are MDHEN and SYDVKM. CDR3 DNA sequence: TGTGCCACCTTTAACCGGGGGGGATACGAGCAGTACTTC. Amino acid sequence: CATFNRGGYEQYF.

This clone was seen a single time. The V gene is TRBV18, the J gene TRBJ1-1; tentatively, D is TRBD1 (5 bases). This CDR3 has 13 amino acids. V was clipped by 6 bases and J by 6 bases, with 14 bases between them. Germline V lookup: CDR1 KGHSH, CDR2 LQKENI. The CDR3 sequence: CASSLIQESEAFF. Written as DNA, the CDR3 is TGTGCCAGCTCCCTGATACAGGAGTCTGAAGCTTTCTTT.

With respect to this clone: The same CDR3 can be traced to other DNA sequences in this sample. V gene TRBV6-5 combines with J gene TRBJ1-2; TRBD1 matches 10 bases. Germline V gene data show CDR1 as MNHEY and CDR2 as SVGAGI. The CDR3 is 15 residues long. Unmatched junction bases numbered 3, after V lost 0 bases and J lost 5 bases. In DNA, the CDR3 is TGTGCCAGCAGTTACTCGAGGACAGGGGGGTATGGCTACACCTTC. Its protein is CASSYSRTGGYGYTF.

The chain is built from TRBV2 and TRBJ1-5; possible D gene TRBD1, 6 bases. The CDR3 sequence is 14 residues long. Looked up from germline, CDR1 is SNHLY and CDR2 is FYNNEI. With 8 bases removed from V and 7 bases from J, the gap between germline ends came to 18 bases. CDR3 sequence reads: CASDSQGMKQPQHF. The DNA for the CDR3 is TGTGCCAGCGATTCTCAGGGGATGAAGCAGCCCCAGCATTTT. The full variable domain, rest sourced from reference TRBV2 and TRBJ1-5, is EPEVTQTPSHQVTQMGQEVILRCVPISNHLYFYWYRQILGQKVEFLVSFYNNEISEKSEIFDDQFSVERPDGSNFTLKIRSTKLEDSAMYFCASDSQGMKQPQHFGDGTRLSIL.

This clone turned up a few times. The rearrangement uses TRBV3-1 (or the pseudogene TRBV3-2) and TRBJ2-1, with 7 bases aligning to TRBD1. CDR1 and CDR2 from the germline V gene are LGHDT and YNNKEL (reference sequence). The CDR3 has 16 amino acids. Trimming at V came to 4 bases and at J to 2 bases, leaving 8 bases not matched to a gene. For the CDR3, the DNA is TGTGCCAGCAGCCTCGCAGGGGGTCGTACCTACAATGAGCAGTTCTTC. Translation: CASSLAGGRTYNEQFF.

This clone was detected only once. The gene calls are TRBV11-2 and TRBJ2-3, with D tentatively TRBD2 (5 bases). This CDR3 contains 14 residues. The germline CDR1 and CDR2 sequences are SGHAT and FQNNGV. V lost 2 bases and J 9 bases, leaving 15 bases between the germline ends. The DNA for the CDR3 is TGTGCCAGCAGCTTACGCCCGTCTGAGGGAACGCAGTATTTT. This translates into CASSLRPSEGTQYF.

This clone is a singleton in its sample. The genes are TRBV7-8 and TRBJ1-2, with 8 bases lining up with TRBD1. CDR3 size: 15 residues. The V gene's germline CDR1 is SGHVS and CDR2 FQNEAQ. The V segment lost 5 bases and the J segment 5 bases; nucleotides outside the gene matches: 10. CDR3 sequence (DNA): TGTGCCAGCAGCCCATTGACAGGGGTGGGGTATGGCTACACCTTC. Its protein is CASSPLTGVGYGYTF.

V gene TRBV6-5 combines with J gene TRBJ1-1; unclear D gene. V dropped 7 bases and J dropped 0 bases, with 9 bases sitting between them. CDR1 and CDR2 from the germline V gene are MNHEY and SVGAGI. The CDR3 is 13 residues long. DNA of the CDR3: TGTGCCAGCAAGGCAGGTTTGAACACTGAAGCTTTCTTT. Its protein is CASKAGLNTEAFF.